Below, 9 T cell receptor beta chains from the same sample are listed, as sequenced in a study of blood T cells in healthy people across ages. Sample-barcoded 5' priming and a J-beta primer mix drove a second PCR of 7 to 11 cycles. Using its own MiXCR run on the 5' RACE reads, TCRdb lists one record per CDR3 protein. This table has 550,000 to 600,000 distinct CDR3 sequences, under 55% appearing once. What was sequenced was blood. These receptors were collected from a man of 80 years or more in good health.

This clonotype was observed a handful of times. The V gene is TRBV9, the J gene TRBJ2-4; 12 bases line up with TRBD2. With the DNA end fitting TRBJ2-7 better, the J assignment may be wrong. Germline V gene data show CDR1 as SGDLS and CDR2 as YYNGEE. The CDR3 has 17 amino acids. CDR3 DNA: TGTGCCAGCAGCGTAGGGACTAGCGGGACAGTCTTCTACGAGCAGTACTTC. Protein product: CASSVGTSGTVFYEQYF.

V is TRBV10-1 and J is TRBJ2-5, with TRBD2 matching over 7 bases. V was pared by 3 bases and J by 1 base, with 8 bases of the junction left unmatched. This CDR3 comprises 16 residues. Looked up from germline, CDR1 is WNHNN and CDR2 is SYGVQD (reference sequence). The CDR3 protein is CASSEMRGTTQETQYF. CDR3 coding DNA: TGCGCCAGCAGTGAAATGCGGGGGACCACCCAAGAGACCCAGTACTTC.

In this sample, this clonotype turned up many times. Since a much larger clone is just one base distant, this may be a read error. V usage is TRBV6-5 and J usage is TRBJ2-7; possible D gene TRBD2, 6 bases. CDR1 is MNHEY and CDR2 is SVGAGI in the germline V gene. The CDR3 consists of 15 residues. This chain's CDR3 is CASSYATLASDEQYF. The CDR3 region has the DNA TGTGCCAGCAGTTACGCGACACTAGCCTCCGACGAGCAGTACTTC.

The rearrangement joins TRBV20-1 to TRBJ2-7; a weak D match, TRBD2 (7 bases). The DNA end is more similar to TRBJ2-5, so the J call may be wrong. This CDR3 is 13 amino acids long. The germline gives CDR1 DFQATT, CDR2 SNEGSKA (reference sequence). In DNA form, the CDR3 reads TGCAGTGCCGGGGGCGGGAGAGGAGAGACCCAGTACTTC. It is translated as CSAGGGRGETQYF.

Turning to this clonotype: A read error may produce the germline difference seen at one junction end. This chain links TRBV6-2 or TRBV6-3 with TRBJ1-6; 7 positions agree with TRBD1. Germline CDR1 reads MNHEY; CDR2 reads SVGEGT. The CDR3 sequence is 17 residues long. DNA for the CDR3: TGTGCCAGCAGTGGCATCCCGACAGGGTGGAGAAATTCGCCCCTCCACTTT. Protein sequence: CASSGIPTGWRNSPLHF.

The chain recombines TRBV12-3 or TRBV12-4 with TRBJ1-1, with 8 bases that match TRBD1. The CDR3 length is 14 residues. The trim removed 6 bases at V and 5 bases at J, leaving 8 bases unmatched. CDR3: CASSRGQGSTEAFF. For the CDR3, the DNA is TGTGCCAGCAGCCGCGGACAGGGAAGTACTGAAGCTTTCTTT.

V usage is TRBV7-2 and J usage is TRBJ1-6; TRBD1 matches 7 bases. With 3 bases clipped from V and 10 bases from J, the junction kept 6 bases outside the gene matches. Looked up from germline, CDR1 is SGHTA and CDR2 is FQGNSA. This CDR3 is built from 14 residues. CDR3 sequence (DNA): TGTGCCAGCAGCTTGCGAAGGGGGCGATCACCCCTCCACTTT. This translates into CASSLRRGRSPLHF.

The chain couples TRBV20-1 to TRBJ1-6; D possibly corresponds to TRBD1 (6 bases). Germline CDR1 and CDR2: DFQATT and SNEGSKA (reference sequence). V shed 6 bases and J shed 9 bases, with 15 bases lying between them. The CDR3 is made up of 13 amino acids. The DNA of the CDR3 is TGCAGTGCCAAAGGGGGGAGGGGTTCACCCCTCCACTTT. Protein: CSAKGGRGSPLHF.

A few counts support this clonotype. The rearrangement uses TRBV6-5 and TRBJ2-7; D is undetermined. The V end was cut by 3 bases, the J end by 3 bases, with 12 bases between. The CDR3 is made up of 14 amino acids. Per the germline V gene, CDR1 is MNHEY and CDR2 is SVGAGI. The DNA of the CDR3 is TGTGCCAGCAGTTATAAGGCTGCGCGCTACGAGCAGTACTTC. Translating it yields CASSYKAARYEQYF.